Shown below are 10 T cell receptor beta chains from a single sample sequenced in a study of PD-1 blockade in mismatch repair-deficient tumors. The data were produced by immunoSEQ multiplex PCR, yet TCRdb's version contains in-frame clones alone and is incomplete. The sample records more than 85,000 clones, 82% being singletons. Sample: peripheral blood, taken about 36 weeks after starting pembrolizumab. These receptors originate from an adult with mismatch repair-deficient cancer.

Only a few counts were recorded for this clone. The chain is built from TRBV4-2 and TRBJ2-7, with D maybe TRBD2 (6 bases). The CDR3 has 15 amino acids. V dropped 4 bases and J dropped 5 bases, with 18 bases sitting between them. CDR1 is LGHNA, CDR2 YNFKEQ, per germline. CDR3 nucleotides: TGTGCCAGCAGCCCGATCCCCTCGGGACTTGACGAGCAGTACTTC. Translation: CASSPIPSGLDEQYF.

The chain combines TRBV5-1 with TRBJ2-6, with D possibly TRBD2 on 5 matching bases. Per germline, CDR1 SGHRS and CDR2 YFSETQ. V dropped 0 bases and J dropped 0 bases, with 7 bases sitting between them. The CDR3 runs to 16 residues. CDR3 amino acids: CASSLVTSSGANVLTF. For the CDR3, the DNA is TGCGCCAGCAGCTTGGTAACTAGCTCTGGGGCCAACGTCCTGACTTTC.

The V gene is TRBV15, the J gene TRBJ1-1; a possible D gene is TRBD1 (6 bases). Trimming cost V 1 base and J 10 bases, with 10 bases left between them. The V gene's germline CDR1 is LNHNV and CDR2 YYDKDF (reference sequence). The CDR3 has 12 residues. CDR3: CATSRVGGLAFF. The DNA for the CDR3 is TGTGCCACCAGCAGAGTGGGGGGCCTAGCTTTCTTT.

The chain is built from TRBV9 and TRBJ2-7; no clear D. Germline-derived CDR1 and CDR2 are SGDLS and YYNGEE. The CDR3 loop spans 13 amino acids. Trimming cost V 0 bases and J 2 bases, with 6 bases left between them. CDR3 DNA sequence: TGTGCCAGCAGCGTAGCCCCTACCTACGAGCAGTACTTC. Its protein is CASSVAPTYEQYF.

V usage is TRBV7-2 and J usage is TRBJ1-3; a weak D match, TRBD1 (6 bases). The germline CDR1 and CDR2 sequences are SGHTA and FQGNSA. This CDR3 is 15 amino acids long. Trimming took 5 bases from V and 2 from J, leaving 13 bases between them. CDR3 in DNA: TGTGCCAGCAGCGCCGCAGGGGCTGCTGGAAACACCATATATTTT. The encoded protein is CASSAAGAAGNTIYF.

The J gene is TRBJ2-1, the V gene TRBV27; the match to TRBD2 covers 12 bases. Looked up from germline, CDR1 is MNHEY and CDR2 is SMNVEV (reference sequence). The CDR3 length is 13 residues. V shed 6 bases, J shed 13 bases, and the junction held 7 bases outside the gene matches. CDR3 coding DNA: TGTGCCAGCAGGACACTAGCGGGAGGCCCTCAGTTCTTC. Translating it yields CASRTLAGGPQFF.

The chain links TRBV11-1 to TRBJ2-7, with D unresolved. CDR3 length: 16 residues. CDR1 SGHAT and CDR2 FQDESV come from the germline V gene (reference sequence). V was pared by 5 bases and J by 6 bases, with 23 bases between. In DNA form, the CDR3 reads TGTGCCAGCAGCCTACCTAGGCGGCCCGCCGGAAGCGAGCAGTACTTC. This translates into CASSLPRRPAGSEQYF.

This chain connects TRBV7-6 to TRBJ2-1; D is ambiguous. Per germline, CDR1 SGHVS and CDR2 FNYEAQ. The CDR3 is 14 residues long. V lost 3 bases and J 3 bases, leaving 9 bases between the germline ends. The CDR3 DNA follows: TGTGCCAGCAGCTTTAAGGACGGCTACAATGAGCAGTTCTTC. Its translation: CASSFKDGYNEQFF.

The CDR3 DNA sequence: TGTGCCAGCAGTCGGCGTGGCTCTGGGGCCAACGTCCTGACTTTC. Protein product: CASSRRGSGANVLTF. The chain joins TRBV6-6 to TRBJ2-6; the D is unclear. The CDR3 covers 15 residues. Germline V lookup: CDR1 MNHNY, CDR2 SVGAGI (reference sequence). The V end lost 5 bases, the J end lost 0 bases, and 8 bases lay between the germline ends.

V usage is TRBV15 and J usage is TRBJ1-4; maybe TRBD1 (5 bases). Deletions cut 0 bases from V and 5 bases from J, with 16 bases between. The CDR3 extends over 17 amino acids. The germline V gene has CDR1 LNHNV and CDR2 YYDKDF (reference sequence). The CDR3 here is CATSRDTGGRGNEKLFF. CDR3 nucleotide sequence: TGTGCCACCAGCAGAGATACCGGGGGACGGGGAAATGAAAAACTGTTTTTT.